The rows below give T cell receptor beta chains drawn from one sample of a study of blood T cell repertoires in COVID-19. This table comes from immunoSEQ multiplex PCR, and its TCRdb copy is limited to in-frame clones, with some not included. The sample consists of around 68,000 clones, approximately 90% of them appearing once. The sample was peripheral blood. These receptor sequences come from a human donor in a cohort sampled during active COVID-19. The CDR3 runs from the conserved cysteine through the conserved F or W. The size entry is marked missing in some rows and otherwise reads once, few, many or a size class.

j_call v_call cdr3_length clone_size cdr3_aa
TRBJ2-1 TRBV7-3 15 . CASSFGGGSYNEQFF
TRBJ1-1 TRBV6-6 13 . CASSPVGNTEAFF
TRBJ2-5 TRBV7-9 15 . CASSSRTGRGETQYF
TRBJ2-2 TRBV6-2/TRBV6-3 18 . CASSYNRGRAANTGELFF
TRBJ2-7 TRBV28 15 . CTSRSGGPLTYEQYF
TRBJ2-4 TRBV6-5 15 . CASSYRTGSKNIQYF
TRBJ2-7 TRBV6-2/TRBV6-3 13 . CASSWTGRHEQYF
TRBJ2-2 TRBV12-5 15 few CASGLGGRWGGELFF
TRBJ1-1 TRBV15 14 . CATSEGIGNTEAFF
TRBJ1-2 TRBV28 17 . CASSANRPGQGGYGYTF
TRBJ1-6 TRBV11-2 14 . CASSVAGGGSPLHF
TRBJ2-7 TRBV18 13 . CASSAGTKYEQYF
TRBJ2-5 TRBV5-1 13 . CASSPHSQETQYF
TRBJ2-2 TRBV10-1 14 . CASSRQTATGELFF
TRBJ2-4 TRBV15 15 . CATSRDPAGESIQYF
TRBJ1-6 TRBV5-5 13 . CASLQDRNSPLHF
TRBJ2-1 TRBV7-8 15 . CASSFLAGAYNEQFF